The 32 T cell receptor beta chains listed next were all sequenced from one sample in a study of T cells in Graves' hyperthyroidism and ophthalmopathy. Using RNA transcripts as the source, TCR beta CDR3 regions were amplified. The TCR CDR3 first-round RT-PCR relied on the HTBI primer set. In TCRdb, the multiplex PCR reads were re-called with MiXCR into one record per CDR3 protein. The table lists approximately 710,000 distinct CDR3 sequences, roughly 17% of them singletons, with roughly a sixth in the top ten. The sequencing sample was made of blood. These TCRs come from a middle-aged man with Graves' hyperthyroidism.

The chain couples TRBV2 to TRBJ1-1; the D is unclear. Germline-derived CDR1 and CDR2 are SNHLY and FYNNEI. The V and J ends lost 6 bases and 1 base respectively, with 12 bases between them. This CDR3 is built from 14 residues. CDR3 coding DNA: TGTGCCAGCAGACGAATTCGGGAGAACACTGAAGCTTTCTTT. It specifies CASRRIRENTEAFF.

The rearrangement joins TRBV20-1 to TRBJ1-5, with TRBD1 matching over 10 bases. This CDR3 comprises 16 residues. In germline, CDR1 is DFQATT, CDR2 SNEGSKA (reference sequence). V gave up 2 bases and J gave up 7 bases; unmatched junction bases: 11. Here the CDR3 DNA reads TGCAGTGCTAGACGTACTAAGGACAGGGGGTGGCAGCCCCAGCATTTT. Translation gives CSARRTKDRGWQPQHF.

The sample holds many counts of this clonotype. The rearrangement links TRBV10-3 to TRBJ1-2, with 7 bases fitting TRBD1. Germline V gene sequence: CDR1 ENHRY, CDR2 SYGVKD. J was trimmed by 0 bases and V by 10 bases; bases with no gene match: 11. The CDR3 spans 15 residues. In nucleotides, the CDR3 is TGTGCCACCTACAGACAGGGAGGTACTAACTATGGCTACACCTTC. Translated, it gives CATYRQGGTNYGYTF.

The gene calls are TRBV3-1 and TRBJ2-5; D call uncertain. The germline CDR1 and CDR2 sequences are LGHDT and YNNKEL (reference sequence). The length of the CDR3 is 15 residues. V was trimmed by 3 bases and J by 1 base, leaving 12 bases between them. The CDR3 DNA sequence: TGTGCCAGCAGCCAGATGAATCAACGCCAAGAGACCCAGTACTTC. It is translated as CASSQMNQRQETQYF.

Worth noting for this clonotype: A read error may produce the germline difference seen at one junction end. The chain combines TRBV11-1 with TRBJ2-3; no reliable D call. CDR1 SGHAT and CDR2 FQDESV come from the germline V gene (reference sequence). This CDR3 is 12 amino acids long. Here the CDR3 DNA reads TGTACCAGCAGCTTATTAGTGGATACGCAGTATTTT. Its translation: CTSSLLVDTQYF.

This clonotype was detected only a few times. The chain recombines TRBV3-1 with TRBJ2-2; the D is unclear. V was clipped by 3 bases and J by 2 bases, with 10 bases between them. The CDR3 is 15 amino acids. The germline V gene encodes CDR1 LGHDT and CDR2 YNNKEL (reference sequence). CDR3 amino acids: CASSQWQSNTGELFF. Written as DNA, the CDR3 is TGTGCCAGCAGCCAGTGGCAGTCCAACACCGGGGAGCTGTTTTTT.

This clonotype was observed at least ten times. The V call is TRBV7-9, the J call TRBJ2-7; D is uncertain. The germline V and J ends were trimmed by 4 bases and 7 bases, with 11 bases remaining between them. Germline V gives CDR1 SEHNR, CDR2 FQNEAQ (reference sequence). The CDR3 runs 12 residues. The CDR3 coding sequence is TGTGCCAGCAGCTCGCGACTCGGGGAGCAGTACTTC. Translating gives CASSSRLGEQYF. The complete variable domain, with remaining parts taken from reference TRBV7-9 and TRBJ2-7, reads DTGVSQNPRHKITKRGQNVTFRCDPISEHNRLYWYRQTLGQGPEFLTYFQNEAQLEKSRLLSDRFSAERPKGSFSTLEIQRTEQGDSAMYLCASSSRLGEQYFGPGTRLTVT.

This clonotype appeared many times. The genes are TRBV10-3 and TRBJ2-7, with a weak D call TRBD2 (5 bases). V was pared by 7 bases and J by 0 bases, with 13 bases between. CDR1 ENHRY and CDR2 SYGVKD come from the germline V gene. This CDR3 spans 14 amino acids. CDR3 amino acids: CAITAGGSSYEQYF. Written as DNA, the CDR3 is TGTGCCATCACGGCTGGAGGAAGCTCCTACGAGCAGTACTTC.

This clonotype was detected a few times. The chain joins TRBV20-1 to TRBJ1-1, with D perhaps matching TRBD1 (5 bases). Germline CDR1 is DFQATT and CDR2 is SNEGSKA (reference sequence). CDR3 length: 14 amino acids. Trimming left V 0 bases short and J 6 bases short, with 14 bases between. The CDR3 is CSARDRGGSSEAFF. Written as DNA, the CDR3 is TGCAGTGCTAGAGACCGGGGGGGGAGCTCTGAAGCTTTCTTT.

The table lists this clonotype with many counts. The chain joins TRBV6-1 to TRBJ2-7, with a possible D match to TRBD1 (6 bases). Germline V gives CDR1 MNHNS, CDR2 SASEGT. The V end lost 3 bases, the J end lost 5 bases, and 11 bases lay between the germline ends. This CDR3 contains 13 residues. CDR3 sequence: CASSDEQGNEQYF. CDR3 DNA sequence: TGTGCCAGCAGTGACGAACAGGGAAACGAGCAGTACTTC.

The chain uses TRBV19 and TRBJ2-2; a possible D gene is TRBD2 (5 bases). Germline V gene sequence: CDR1 LNHDA, CDR2 SQIVND (reference sequence). Trimming took off 4 bases at V and 7 bases at J, with 10 bases between the two ends. The CDR3 contains 13 residues. The CDR3 DNA follows: TGTGCCAGTAGTACCGGGGTAGGCGGGGAGCTGTTTTTT. Translation: CASSTGVGGELFF.

This clonotype has a handful of counts. The rearrangement links TRBV6-2 or TRBV6-3 to TRBJ2-7, with 13 positions matching TRBD2. The CDR3 contains 13 residues. The trim removed 8 bases at V and 6 bases at J, leaving 4 bases unmatched. Germline V gives CDR1 MNHEY, CDR2 SVGEGT. The CDR3 nucleotides read TGTGCCAGCGGGACTAGCGGGATGGGCGAGCAGTACTTC. It specifies CASGTSGMGEQYF.

This clonotype was observed a handful of times. The chain recombines TRBV5-1 with TRBJ2-1, with 7 bases aligning to TRBD2. The CDR3 spans 14 residues. Trimming cost V 7 bases and J 5 bases; bases outside gene matches: 9. Germline V gene lookup returns CDR1 SGHRS and CDR2 YFSETQ. The CDR3 loop reads CASLEASGNNEQFF. For the CDR3, the DNA is TGCGCCAGCCTAGAGGCTAGCGGTAACAATGAGCAGTTCTTC.

This clonotype was observed many times. This chain uses TRBV20-1 with TRBJ2-1; TRBD2 aligns across 9 bases. Trimming at V came to 3 bases and at J to 5 bases, leaving 8 bases not matched to a gene. The germline V gene has CDR1 DFQATT and CDR2 SNEGSKA (reference sequence). The CDR3 is 15 residues long. CDR3 bases: TGCAGTGCTAGGTTGGCGGGAGGGCTAAACAATGAGCAGTTCTTC. It codes for CSARLAGGLNNEQFF.

In its sample, this clonotype was seen many times. The rearrangement uses TRBV15 and TRBJ2-7; 7 nucleotides agree with TRBD1. The germline V gene has CDR1 LNHNV and CDR2 YYDKDF (reference sequence). This CDR3 contains 18 residues. V was clipped by 0 bases and J by 3 bases; unmatched bases: 14. The CDR3 region is CATSRDYTETGSFYEQYF. CDR3 nucleotides: TGTGCCACCAGCAGAGATTATACCGAGACAGGGTCTTTCTACGAGCAGTACTTC.

The chain couples TRBV7-9 to TRBJ2-1; 10 bases line up with TRBD2. Trimming at V came to 0 bases and at J to 8 bases, leaving 7 bases not matched to a gene. Germline V lookup: CDR1 SEHNR, CDR2 FQNEAQ (reference sequence). This CDR3 region has 16 residues. CDR3 loop: CASSLAYTSGNDEQFF. The CDR3 bases are TGTGCCAGCAGCTTAGCTTACACTAGCGGGAACGATGAGCAGTTCTTC.

This clonotype was counted between two and nine times. V usage is TRBV5-1 and J usage is TRBJ2-1; 9 positions match TRBD2. V was clipped by 4 bases and J by 5 bases; unmatched bases: 4. This CDR3 has 14 amino acids. CDR1 is SGHRS and CDR2 is YFSETQ in the germline V gene. The CDR3 DNA follows: TGCGCCAGCAGCCCGTGGACTAGCGACAATGAGCAGTTCTTC. This gives the protein CASSPWTSDNEQFF.

This clonotype showed up many times. This chain joins TRBV7-3 and TRBJ2-1; TRBD2 matches 8 bases. Per germline, CDR1 SGHTA and CDR2 FQGTGA. Unmatched junction bases numbered 9, after V lost 0 bases and J lost 5 bases. This CDR3 is built from 17 residues. DNA for the CDR3: TGTGCCAGCAGCTTAACGCAGGCGGGAGGCCTTAACAATGAGCAGTTCTTC. Residues: CASSLTQAGGLNNEQFF.

V usage is TRBV9 and J usage is TRBJ1-6; D gene ambiguous. The germline V gene has CDR1 SGDLS and CDR2 YYNGEE. The CDR3 has 15 amino acids. The ends were cut back, 0 bases at V and 9 bases at J, with 13 bases in the middle. The CDR3 DNA sequence: TGTGCCAGCAGCGTAGATCTCGGAGCATCTTCACCCCTCCACTTT. It yields the protein CASSVDLGASSPLHF. The whole variable domain, remainder taken from reference TRBV9 and TRBJ1-6, is DSGVTQTPKHLITATGQRVTLRCSPRSGDLSVYWYQQSLDQGLQFLIQYYNGEERAKGNILERFSAQQFPDLHSELNLSSLELGDSALYFCASSVDLGASSPLHFGNGTRLTVT.

In this sample, this clonotype turned up many times. The V and J genes are TRBV11-2 and TRBJ2-1; 10 nucleotides line up with TRBD2. Trimming at V came to 5 bases and at J to 5 bases, leaving 3 bases not matched to a gene. Germline CDR1 is SGHAT and CDR2 is FQNNGV. The CDR3 has 14 amino acids. In nucleotides, the CDR3 is TGTGCCAGCAGCCAGAGCGGGAGGGACAATGAGCAGTTCTTC. Its protein product is CASSQSGRDNEQFF.

On this clonotype: At one end, the junction sequence differs from germline, possibly due to a read error. The chain joins TRBV5-6 to TRBJ1-1; 7 bases match TRBD1. This CDR3 comprises 14 residues. Germline V CDR1 and CDR2: SGHDT, YYEEEE. CDR3 nucleotides: TGTGCCAGCAGGTTGGGACAGACGAACACTGAAGCTTTCTTT. Amino acids: CASRLGQTNTEAFF.

CDR3 protein: CSARRLAGGFTGEQYF. The CDR3 DNA reads as TGCAGTGCTCGAAGACTAGCGGGAGGTTTCACAGGCGAGCAGTACTTC. This chain joins TRBV20-1 and TRBJ2-7; 13 bases align to TRBD2. This CDR3 has 16 residues. Losses at the gene ends were 5 bases for V and 6 bases for J; bases not matched to a gene: 13. The germline V gene has CDR1 DFQATT and CDR2 SNEGSKA (reference sequence).

This clonotype was counted many times. The J gene is TRBJ2-7, the V gene TRBV2; 12 nucleotides align to TRBD1. The CDR3 sequence is 13 residues long. Germline V gene data show CDR1 as SNHLY and CDR2 as FYNNEI. The trim removed 10 bases at V and 7 bases at J, leaving 8 bases unmatched. The CDR3 DNA sequence: TGTGCCAACTTGGGACAGGGGGCTTGGGAGCAGTACTTC. Amino acid sequence: CANLGQGAWEQYF.

Ten or more counts support this clonotype. The chain links TRBV7-2 to TRBJ2-7; 9 nucleotides agree with TRBD2. This CDR3 comprises 16 residues. CDR1 SGHTA and CDR2 FQGNSA come from the germline V gene. Trimming at V came to 5 bases and at J to 3 bases, leaving 11 bases not matched to a gene. The CDR3 coding sequence is TGTGCCAGCAGCCCTAGGGCGGCTAGCGGGATCTACGAGCAGTACTTC. Protein: CASSPRAASGIYEQYF. Drawing the rest from reference TRBV7-2 and TRBJ2-7, the complete variable domain is GAGVSQSPSNKVTEKGKDVELRCDPISGHTALYWYRQSLGQGLEFLIYFQGNSAPDKSGLPSDRFSAERTGGSVSTLTIQRTQQEDSAVYLCASSPRAASGIYEQYFGPGTRLTVT.

This clonotype was observed at least ten times. The V and J genes are TRBV29-1 and TRBJ2-2, with 11 bases identical to TRBD1. From germline, CDR1 is SQVTM and CDR2 ANQGSEA. Unmatched junction bases numbered 2, after V lost 4 bases and J lost 4 bases. The CDR3 consists of 14 residues. CDR3 in amino acids: CSVGGTGGTGELFF. The CDR3 DNA is TGCAGCGTTGGGGGGACAGGGGGCACCGGGGAGCTGTTTTTT.

The chain is built from TRBV14 and TRBJ2-7; TRBD1 aligns across 8 bases. The CDR3 is 15 residues long. The germline gives CDR1 SGHDN, CDR2 FVKESK. The junction had 9 bases not matched to a gene; V was cut back by 4 bases and J by 4 bases. CDR3 in amino acids: CASSRQGQGGYEQYF. DNA for the CDR3: TGTGCCAGCAGCCGTCAAGGACAGGGAGGTTACGAGCAGTACTTC.

This clonotype has ten or more counts. The DNA for the CDR3 is TGCAGTGTGGCCTTTGGCTACGAGCAGTACTTC. It translates to CSVAFGYEQYF. The rearrangement uses TRBV20-1 and TRBJ2-7; D not resolved. V dropped 7 bases and J dropped 3 bases, with 10 bases sitting between them. The CDR3 has 11 residues. Per germline, CDR1 DFQATT and CDR2 SNEGSKA (reference sequence).

This clonotype was seen at least ten times. The J gene is TRBJ2-7, the V gene TRBV10-3; 8 nucleotides line up with TRBD2. The CDR3 sequence is 14 residues long. In germline, CDR1 is ENHRY, CDR2 SYGVKD. J was trimmed by 6 bases and V by 4 bases; bases with no gene match: 8. CDR3 region: CAISVVREGPEQYF. The CDR3 DNA reads TGTGCCATCAGTGTCGTCCGGGAGGGCCCCGAGCAGTACTTC.

Many counts were recorded for this clonotype. The rearrangement uses TRBV28 and TRBJ1-6, with D possibly matching TRBD1 (6 bases). The CDR3 sequence is 14 residues long. Germline V CDR1 and CDR2: MDHEN, SYDVKM. Trimming cost V 3 bases and J 6 bases, with 9 bases left between them. The DNA for the CDR3 is TGTGCCAGCAGTTTTATACAGGGTAATTCACCCCTCCACTTT. This encodes CASSFIQGNSPLHF.

This clonotype was detected many times. The rearrangement joins TRBV7-2 to TRBJ1-3; the D is unclear. The CDR3 is 12 residues long. Trimming cost V 1 base and J 7 bases, with 5 bases left between them. Germline loops: CDR1 SGHTA, CDR2 FQGNSA. The CDR3 DNA reads as TGTGCCAGCAGCTTAGAGAGTAACACCATATATTTT. It translates to CASSLESNTIYF.

This clonotype was counted at least ten times. The CDR3 protein is CASSLGQIPREPQHF. The CDR3 coding sequence is TGTGCCAGCAGCTTGGGACAGATTCCAAGGGAGCCCCAGCATTTT. This sequence joins TRBV7-8 and TRBJ1-5; 7 bases are shared with TRBD1. Trimming removed 3 bases from V and 8 bases from J; junction bases left unmatched: 10. This CDR3 is built from 15 residues. Germline V gene lookup returns CDR1 SGHVS and CDR2 FQNEAQ.

The chain recombines TRBV30 with TRBJ1-5; maybe TRBD1 (5 bases). The ends were cut back, 2 bases at V and 4 bases at J, with 12 bases in the middle. CDR1 and CDR2 from the germline V gene are GTSNPN and SVGIG (reference sequence). The CDR3 consists of 14 residues. The CDR3 sequence is CAWSLSGGNQPQHF. The CDR3 DNA is TGTGCCTGGAGTCTGTCCGGGGGTAATCAGCCCCAGCATTTT. The full variable domain, completed using reference TRBV30 and TRBJ1-5, is SQTIHQWPATLVQPVGSPLSLECTVEGTSNPNLYWYRQAAGRGLQLLFYSVGIGQISSEVPQNLSASRPQDRQFILSSKKLLLSDSGFYLCAWSLSGGNQPQHFGDGTRLSIL.